This T cell receptor beta chain emerged from a study of Graves' ophthalmopathy and Graves' hyperthyroidism. Amplification of the TCR beta CDR3 regions used RNA transcripts (as template). After a first-round RT-PCR with HTBI primers, a second-round multiplex PCR was run. TCRdb itself ran the multiplex PCR reads through MiXCR, one entry per CDR3 protein. The sample includes approximately 210,000 distinct CDR3 sequences, 25% to 30% of them seen just once. The starting material, approximately 10 ml of fresh peripheral blood, provided the PBMCs. The CDR3 runs to 13 residues. In germline, CDR1 is DFQATT, CDR2 SNEGSKA (reference sequence). V was clipped by 6 bases and J by 1 base, with 10 bases between them. This clonotype was counted many times.

Material for sequencing was peripheral blood. This TCR was sampled from a middle-aged man with Graves' ophthalmopathy. The chain recombines TRBV20-1 with TRBJ1-3; no reliable D call. Here the CDR3 reads CSALGRSGNTIYF. Written as DNA, the CDR3 is TGCAGTGCCCTGGGCCGATCTGGAAACACCATATATTTT.